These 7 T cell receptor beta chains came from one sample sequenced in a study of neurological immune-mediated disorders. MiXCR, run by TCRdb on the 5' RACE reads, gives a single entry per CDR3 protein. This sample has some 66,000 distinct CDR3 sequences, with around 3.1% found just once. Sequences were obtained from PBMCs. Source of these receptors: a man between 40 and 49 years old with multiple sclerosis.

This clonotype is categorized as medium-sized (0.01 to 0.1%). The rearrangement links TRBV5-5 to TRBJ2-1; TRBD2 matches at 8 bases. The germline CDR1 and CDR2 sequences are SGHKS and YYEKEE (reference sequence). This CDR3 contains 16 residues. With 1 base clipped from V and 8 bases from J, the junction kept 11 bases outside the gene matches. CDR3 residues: CASSLPTGGLGDEQFF. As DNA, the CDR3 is TGTGCCAGCAGCTTGCCCACGGGGGGGCTCGGTGATGAGCAGTTCTTC.

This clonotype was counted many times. The CDR3 loop reads CASSQEQGQGNSPLHF. The CDR3 DNA reads as TGCGCCAGCAGCCAAGAACAGGGACAGGGAAATTCACCCCTCCACTTT. V and J are TRBV4-1 and TRBJ1-6; 9 bases are shared with TRBD1. Germline V gives CDR1 MGHRA, CDR2 YSYEKL. The trim removed 0 bases at V and 7 bases at J, leaving 4 bases unmatched. The length of the CDR3 is 16 residues.

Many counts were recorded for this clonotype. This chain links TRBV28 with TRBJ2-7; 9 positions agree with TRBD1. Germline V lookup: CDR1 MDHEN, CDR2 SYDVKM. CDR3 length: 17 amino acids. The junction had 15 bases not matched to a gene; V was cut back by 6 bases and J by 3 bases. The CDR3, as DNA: TGTGCCAGCAGCAGAGACAGGGGGTTTGCGGGAGACTACGAGCAGTACTTC. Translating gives CASSRDRGFAGDYEQYF.

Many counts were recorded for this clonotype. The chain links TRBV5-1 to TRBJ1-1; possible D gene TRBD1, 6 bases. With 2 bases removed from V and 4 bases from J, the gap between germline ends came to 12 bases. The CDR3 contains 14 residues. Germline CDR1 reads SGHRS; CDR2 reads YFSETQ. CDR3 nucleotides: TGCGCCAGCAGCTTTGGGGGCAGGGGCACTGAAGCTTTCTTT. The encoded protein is CASSFGGRGTEAFF.

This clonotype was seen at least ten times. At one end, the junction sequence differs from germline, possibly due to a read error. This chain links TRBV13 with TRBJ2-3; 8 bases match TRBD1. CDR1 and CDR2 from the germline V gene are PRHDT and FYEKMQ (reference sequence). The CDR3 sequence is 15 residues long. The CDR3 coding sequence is TGTGCCAGCAGCAACCGGGACAGGAACACAGACACGCAGTATTTT. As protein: CASSNRDRNTDTQYF.

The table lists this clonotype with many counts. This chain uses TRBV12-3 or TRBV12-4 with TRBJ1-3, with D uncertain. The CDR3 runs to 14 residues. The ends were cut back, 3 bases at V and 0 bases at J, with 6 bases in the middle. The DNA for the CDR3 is TGTGCCAGCAGTTTCGAAAGCTCTGGAAACACCATATATTTT. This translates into CASSFESSGNTIYF.

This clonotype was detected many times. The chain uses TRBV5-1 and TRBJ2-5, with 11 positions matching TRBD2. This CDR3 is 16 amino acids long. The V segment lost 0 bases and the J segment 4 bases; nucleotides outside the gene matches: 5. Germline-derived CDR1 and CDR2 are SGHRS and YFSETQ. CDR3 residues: CASSLDTSGSGETQYF. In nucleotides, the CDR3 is TGCGCCAGCAGCTTGGATACTAGCGGGAGTGGAGAGACCCAGTACTTC.